This T cell receptor (beta chain) was documented in a study of response to subunit inactivated influenza vaccine. Study-wide results and limits: Authors suggested that a seasonal influenza vaccination recruits few new T cells each time.

This clonotype turned up a few times. Its antigen is unknown. In germline, CDR1 is SGHRS, CDR2 YFSETQ. The CDR3 length is 14 residues. The ends were cut back, 3 bases at V and 7 bases at J, with 13 bases in the middle. TCRdb ran MiXCR on the RT-PCR reads and lists one entry per CDR3 protein. The table lists 500,000 or so distinct CDR3 sequences, about 15% of them singletons. Sequencing used CD4+ T cells sorted from PBMCs, obtained less than 30 months after vaccination. This chain connects TRBV5-1 to TRBJ2-2; possible D gene TRBD1, 5 bases. This receptor was identified in a man aged 50 to 75 who received an inactivated influenza vaccine. In DNA, the CDR3 is TGCGCCAGCAGCTCCTCCTCAGGGTTCGGGGAGCTGTTTTTT. Translated, it gives CASSSSSGFGELFF.